The 2 T cell receptor beta chains below all came from one sample that was sequenced in a study of T cells in Graves' hyperthyroidism and ophthalmopathy. Amplification yielded TCR beta CDR3 regions, with RNA transcripts as the source. When the TCR CDR3 underwent first-round RT-PCR, the HTBI primer set was used. Via MiXCR, TCRdb re-called the multiplex PCR reads, giving one row per CDR3 protein. Here the sample spans a few hundred thousand distinct CDR3 sequences, 15% being singletons. Sequenced input: blood. These receptor sequences come from a woman aged 25 to 39 with Graves' hyperthyroidism.

The V call is TRBV6-1, the J call TRBJ2-3; 8 bases are shared with TRBD2. J gave up 3 bases and V 4 bases, and 3 bases lay outside the gene matches. Per germline, CDR1 MNHNS and CDR2 SASEGT. The CDR3 consists of 14 residues. Here the CDR3 reads CASSAPGGTDTQYF. In DNA form, the CDR3 reads TGTGCCAGCAGTGCACCGGGGGGGACAGATACGCAGTATTTT.

Turning to this clonotype: A read error may be the cause here, since a much bigger clone is one base away. The chain is built from TRBV2 and TRBJ2-3; a possible D gene is TRBD2 (6 bases). Germline V gene lookup returns CDR1 SNHLY and CDR2 FYNNEI. The CDR3 is 15 residues long. This CDR3 reads CASSSGGTSTDTRYF. DNA for the CDR3: TGTGCCAGCAGTTCCGGCGGAACTAGCACAGATACGCGGTATTTT. Complete variable domain (other parts from reference TRBV2 and TRBJ2-3): EPEVTQTPSHQVTQMGQEVILRCVPISNHLYFYWYRQILGQKVEFLVSFYNNEISEKSEIFDDQFSVERPDGSNFTLKIRSTKLEDSAMYFCASSSGGTSTDTRYFGPGTRLTVL.